Shown below are 18 T cell receptor beta chains from a single sample sequenced in a study of T cell changes during pregnancy in multiple sclerosis. Profiling relied on immunoSEQ multiplex PCR, and the TCRdb table lists in-frame clones only, not all of them. The sample holds 30,000 or so clones, about 93% seen once. The starting material was CD4+ T cells from peripheral blood mononuclear cells, obtained after pregnancy. The receptors were sampled from a female donor with multiple sclerosis, enrolled in a pregnancy study.

This sequence joins TRBV30 and TRBJ2-7; 7 positions match TRBD2. The ends lost 3 bases at V and 6 bases at J; junction bases unmatched: 5. The CDR3 length is 12 residues. Per the germline V gene, CDR1 is GTSNPN and CDR2 is SVGIG (reference sequence). CDR3 in amino acids: CAWRPTGGEQYF. The CDR3 DNA follows: TGTGCCTGGAGACCTACGGGGGGCGAGCAGTACTTC.

V is TRBV11-3 and J is TRBJ2-2; D gene uncertain. CDR1 SGHNT and CDR2 YENEEA come from the germline V gene. V was pared by 2 bases and J by 1 base, with 8 bases between. The CDR3 is 15 amino acids. The CDR3 sequence: CASSLTTGNTGELFF. As DNA, the CDR3 is TGTGCCAGCAGCTTAACCACGGGGAACACCGGGGAGCTGTTTTTT.

This chain links TRBV5-6 with TRBJ1-2; 9 positions match TRBD1. CDR3 length: 14 amino acids. J lost 5 bases, V lost 3 bases, and 5 bases had no gene match. Per the germline V gene, CDR1 is SGHDT and CDR2 is YYEEEE. In DNA form, the CDR3 reads TGTGCCAGCAGCTATCCCGACAGGGGGTATGGCTACACCTTC. It codes for CASSYPDRGYGYTF.

Written as DNA, the CDR3 is TGCAGCGTTGATGGGCCCCCGGCCTCTGGAAACACCATATATTTT. Protein product: CSVDGPPASGNTIYF. The chain couples TRBV29-1 to TRBJ1-3; no firm D call. This CDR3 comprises 15 residues. V lost 3 bases and J lost 0, with 12 bases in between. Germline V gene data show CDR1 as SQVTM and CDR2 as ANQGSEA.

The chain recombines TRBV4-2 with TRBJ1-6; 8 nucleotides line up with TRBD1. The germline CDR1 and CDR2 sequences are LGHNA and YNFKEQ. CDR3 size: 16 residues. The V gene end was trimmed by 0 bases and the J gene end by 7 bases; junction bases not matched to a gene: 5. CDR3 amino acids: CASSQDPTGVNSPLHF. CDR3 nucleotide sequence: TGTGCCAGCAGCCAAGACCCGACAGGGGTGAATTCACCCCTCCACTTT.

The chain uses TRBV5-1 and TRBJ2-3; D is perhaps TRBD1 (7 bases). From germline, CDR1 is SGHRS and CDR2 YFSETQ. The V end lost 0 bases, the J end lost 4 bases, and 12 bases lay between the germline ends. The CDR3 runs to 15 residues. DNA of the CDR3: TGCGCCAGCAGCTTGGCGGCAGGGGGGTCAGATACGCAGTATTTT. The encoded protein is CASSLAAGGSDTQYF.

This chain uses TRBV7-9 with TRBJ1-4; no clear D gene. CDR3 length: 13 amino acids. CDR1 is SEHNR and CDR2 is FQNEAQ in the germline V gene (reference sequence). Trimming removed 5 bases from V and 8 bases from J, with 12 bases in between. This chain's CDR3 is CASSADGLEKLFF. The CDR3 nucleotides read TGTGCCAGCAGCGCCGACGGGTTAGAAAAACTGTTTTTT.

The rearrangement links TRBV27 to TRBJ2-3, with unresolved D. Germline V gene sequence: CDR1 MNHEY, CDR2 SMNVEV (reference sequence). The CDR3 is 16 amino acids. Trimming stripped 2 bases from V and 2 bases from J, with 14 bases between. The CDR3 sequence is CASSLIRSPNTDTQYF. CDR3 nucleotide sequence: TGTGCCAGCAGTTTAATCCGGAGTCCAAACACAGATACGCAGTATTTT.

This clone appeared a single time. V and J are TRBV27 and TRBJ1-6; 8 bases align to TRBD1. V shed 5 bases and J 0 bases; nucleotides not matched to a gene: 12. Germline values: CDR1 MNHEY, CDR2 SMNVEV (reference sequence). The CDR3 has 19 residues. CDR3 in amino acids: CASSPGQGGSPSYNSPLHF. The CDR3 DNA follows: TGTGCCAGCAGTCCCGGACAGGGTGGGTCCCCCTCCTATAATTCACCCCTCCACTTT.

Note on this clone: The identical CDR3 is also encoded by other nucleotide sequences in the sample. The rearrangement joins TRBV4-2 to TRBJ2-1; the match to TRBD2 covers 14 bases. J lost 10 bases, V lost 4 bases, and 12 bases had no gene match. This CDR3 is built from 17 residues. Germline V lookup: CDR1 LGHNA, CDR2 YNFKEQ. CDR3 sequence: CASSPWGLAGDVGEQFF. CDR3 sequence (DNA): TGTGCCAGCAGCCCCTGGGGACTAGCGGGAGATGTCGGCGAGCAGTTCTTC.

This sequence joins TRBV6-5 and TRBJ1-1; the D gene is possibly TRBD1 (6 bases). Germline CDR1 is MNHEY and CDR2 is SVGAGI. V was cut by 4 bases and J by 2 bases, with 11 bases left in between. The CDR3 covers 14 residues. The CDR3 nucleotides are TGTGCCAGCAGTTCCGGGACAAAAAACACTGAAGCTTTCTTT. This gives the protein CASSSGTKNTEAFF.

V is TRBV7-6 and J is TRBJ2-2; 11 bases are shared with TRBD2. J gave up 1 base and V 5 bases, and 6 bases lay outside the gene matches. This CDR3 region has 17 residues. In germline, CDR1 is SGHVS, CDR2 FNYEAQ. As DNA, the CDR3 is TGTGCCAGCAGCGTTGGGACTAGCGGCTTGAACACCGGGGAGCTGTTTTTT. Amino acids: CASSVGTSGLNTGELFF.

The V and J genes are TRBV4-3 and TRBJ1-1, with TRBD1 matching over 7 bases. The CDR3 extends over 15 amino acids. Germline trimming cut 0 bases from V and 4 bases from J; bases unmatched to any gene: 5. Germline lookup yields CDR1 LGHNA and CDR2 YSLEER. As DNA, the CDR3 is TGCGCCAGCAGCCAAGAAGGAGCAGGGGGCACTGAAGCTTTCTTT. It specifies CASSQEGAGGTEAFF.

There are a few counts of this clone. The chain employs TRBV5-1 and TRBJ2-7; D call uncertain. This CDR3 is 13 amino acids long. Trimming stripped 4 bases from V and 7 bases from J, with 15 bases between. Germline V gene sequence: CDR1 SGHRS, CDR2 YFSETQ. CDR3 amino acids: CASSQIPGGEQYF. CDR3 nucleotide sequence: TGCGCCAGCAGCCAGATCCCAGGTGGGGAGCAGTACTTC. The whole variable domain, filled in from reference TRBV5-1 and TRBJ2-7, reads KAGVTQTPRYLIKTRGQQVTLSCSPISGHRSVSWYQQTPGQGLQFLFEYFSETQRNKGNFPGRFSGRQFSNSRSEMNVSTLELGDSALYLCASSQIPGGEQYFGPGTRLTVT.

V and J are TRBV6-5 and TRBJ2-1; 9 bases agree with TRBD1. The J segment lost 8 bases and the V segment lost 7 bases, leaving 9 bases of the junction unmatched. Per the germline V gene, CDR1 is MNHEY and CDR2 is SVGAGI. The CDR3 runs 14 residues. CDR3 coding DNA: TGTGCCAGCACCCAGACAGGGGGTGGCGATGAGCAGTTCTTC. Residues: CASTQTGGGDEQFF.

As DNA, the CDR3 is TGTGCCAGTAGGCCGGGAGAAACACATGGCTACACCTTC. Translating it yields CASRPGETHGYTF. The chain couples TRBV19 to TRBJ1-2; the D is unclear. With 6 bases removed from V and 6 bases from J, the gap between germline ends came to 14 bases. Per the germline V gene, CDR1 is LNHDA and CDR2 is SQIVND (reference sequence). The CDR3 contains 13 residues.

The rearrangement links TRBV18 to TRBJ1-2; the match to TRBD1 covers 7 bases. With 4 bases clipped from V and 6 bases from J, the junction kept 8 bases outside the gene matches. The CDR3 loop spans 14 amino acids. Germline V CDR1 and CDR2: KGHSH, LQKENI. The CDR3 coding sequence is TGTGCCAGCTCACGACTGACAGGGAACGATGGCTACACCTTC. It specifies CASSRLTGNDGYTF.

The chain carries TRBV14 and TRBJ1-2; D remains ambiguous. CDR1 and CDR2 (germline): SGHDN, FVKESK. The V gene lost 2 bases and the J gene lost 4 bases, with 14 bases spanning the gap. This CDR3 is 15 amino acids long. The CDR3 DNA reads as TGTGCCAGCAGCCAACTAACTACCTCGGGCTATGGCTACACCTTC. It translates to CASSQLTTSGYGYTF.